This TCR beta chain was identified in a study of blood T cell repertoires in COVID-19. Participant ages covered roughly 18 to 89 years across 24 US areas. Clinical histories supplied by participants themselves formed the basis of cohort assignment. Original handling: Using reference gene primer amplification, nucleated cell counts were estimated. Produced via immunoSEQ multiplex PCR; TCRdb's table is partial and in-frame only. D and trimming were read from the DNA, whereas the V and J calls and clone size are those reported in that table. In the table there are 100,000 to 150,000 clones, under 90% of which are singletons. Sequenced sample: PBMCs or T cells enriched from blood (not recorded which). The TCR originated in a man aged 40-50 years with acute COVID-19.

CDR3 sequence (DNA): TGTGCCAGCAGCGTAGCTAGCGGGAGTGGAGAGACCCAGTACTTC. Protein product: CASSVASGSGETQYF. The chain is built from TRBV9 and TRBJ2-5, with TRBD2 identical over 10 bases. This CDR3 has 15 amino acids. Germline assignment: CDR1 SGDLS and CDR2 YYNGEE. The V and J ends lost 0 bases and 4 bases, in that order; junction bases with no gene match: 3. Complete variable domain (other parts from reference TRBV9 and TRBJ2-5): DSGVTQTPKHLITATGQRVTLRCSPRSGDLSVYWYQQSLDQGLQFLIQYYNGEERAKGNILERFSAQQFPDLHSELNLSSLELGDSALYFCASSVASGSGETQYFGPGTRLLVL.